The rows below give T cell receptor beta chains drawn from one sample of a study of cytomegalovirus exposure and HLA in healthy donors. Method: immunoSEQ multiplex PCR; TCRdb's copy keeps in-frame clones and lacks some. The data show about 81,000 clones, around 80% seen once. The sample consisted of PBMCs. Every receptor here comes from a man in his fifties or sixties in good health and CMV-seropositive. CDR3s include the opening cysteine and the closing phenylalanine or tryptophan. D genes are given only for firm matches. Part of the rows lack a size; the others show once, few, many or a class for expanded clones.

J	size	V	D	DNA	CDR3
TRBJ2-7	few	TRBV18	TRBD2	TGTGCCAGCTCACCCCCCGGGACTATCATCTACGAGCAGTACTTC	CASSPPGTIIYEQYF
TRBJ2-2	-	TRBV13	TRBD2	TGTGCCAGCAGCCATCTAGCGGGTGCCAACACCGGGGAGCTGTTTTTT	CASSHLAGANTGELFF
TRBJ1-1	-	TRBV27	TRBD1	TGTGCCAGCAGTTTATCCCCGACAGGGGTGGAAGCTTTCTTT	CASSLSPTGVEAFF
TRBJ2-5	-	TRBV7-2	TRBD2	TGTGCCAGCAGCTTAGTTGCGGGAGGGGGAGGAGAGACCCAGTACTTC	CASSLVAGGGGETQYF
TRBJ2-7	medium-sized	TRBV11-3	-	TGTGCCAGCAGCTTAGATGGCTTAGCGGAAACCTACGAGCAGTACTTC	CASSLDGLAETYEQYF
TRBJ2-3	-	TRBV5-6	-	TGTGCCAGCAGCTTGGCCGTCTCTACCTACACAGATACGCAGTATTTT	CASSLAVSTYTDTQYF
TRBJ2-7	-	TRBV7-3	-	TGTGCCAGCAGCCCGACTAGGAACTCCTACGAGCAGTACTTC	CASSPTRNSYEQYF
TRBJ2-7	-	TRBV5-1	-	TGCGCCAGCAGCTTGGGTTCAGGGATCTACGAGCAGTACTTC	CASSLGSGIYEQYF
TRBJ1-3	few	TRBV7-3	TRBD1	TGTGCCAGCAGCCATCGCGGGACAGGGATTTTCTCTGGAAACACCATATATTTT	CASSHRGTGIFSGNTIYF
TRBJ1-4	-	TRBV6-5	TRBD1	TGTGCCAGCAGTCCAATAGGGACAGGGAGTGAAAAACTGTTTTTT	CASSPIGTGSEKLFF
TRBJ2-1	-	TRBV6-5	TRBD2	TGTGCCAGCAGTTTAGCGGGAGGGTTCTACAATGAGCAGTTCTTC	CASSLAGGFYNEQFF
TRBJ1-1	-	TRBV30	-	TGTGCCTGGAGTCGGGGCACTGAAGCTTTCTTT	CAWSRGTEAFF
TRBJ2-1	-	TRBV12-1	-	TGTGCCAGCAGCCACTCAGGGTTTGGGGTCCATGAGCAGTTCTTC	CASSHSGFGVHEQFF
TRBJ2-7	-	TRBV7-9	TRBD2	TGTTCCAGCAGCCCCACCCCCACTAGCGGACCAATCTCCTACGAGCAGTACTTC	CSSSPTPTSGPISYEQYF
TRBJ2-3	once	TRBV5-1	TRBD1	TGCGCCAGCAGCCAAGGGACAGAGCGCGATACGCAGTATTTT	CASSQGTERDTQYF
TRBJ2-3	-	TRBV19	TRBD1	TGTGCCAGTAGTCGACGGGACAGGGGAACAGATACGCAGTATTTT	CASSRRDRGTDTQYF
TRBJ1-5	-	TRBV5-1	-	TGCGCCAGCAGCTTTGGAGGAAACGGCAATCAGCCCCAGCATTTT	CASSFGGNGNQPQHF
TRBJ2-7	-	TRBV20-1	-	TGCAGTGCTTCTCAGGGTTACGAGCAGTACTTC	CSASQGYEQYF
TRBJ1-1	-	TRBV9	-	TGTGCCAGCAGCGTAATTCAGGAAAACACTGAAGCTTTCTTT	CASSVIQENTEAFF
TRBJ1-4	few	TRBV30	-	TGTGCCTGGAGAGCAGAGGTAGGAAAACTGTTTTTT	CAWRAEVGKLFF
TRBJ2-5	-	TRBV7-9	-	TGTGCCAGCAGCTCCACGGTACAAGAGACCCAGTACTTC	CASSSTVQETQYF
TRBJ1-5	-	TRBV9	-	TGTGCCAGCAGCGTAGAGGAGAATCAGCCCCAGCATTTT	CASSVEENQPQHF
TRBJ1-1	-	TRBV6-1	-	TGTGCCAGCAGTGTGCAGAGGGACACTGAAGCTTTCTTT	CASSVQRDTEAFF
TRBJ1-3	-	TRBV7-2	TRBD1	TGTGCCAGCAGCTTATGGGACAGCTCTGGAAACACCATATATTTT	CASSLWDSSGNTIYF
TRBJ2-3	-	TRBV5-4	-	TGTGCCAGCAGCTTGATAACCGTCGACTACCCAGATACGCAGTATTTT	CASSLITVDYPDTQYF
TRBJ2-7	-	TRBV7-2	-	TGTGCCAGCAGCCGGGATCCTAGTGACTACGAGCAGTACTTC	CASSRDPSDYEQYF
TRBJ1-1	-	TRBV7-9	-	TGTTCCAGCAGCTTAGAGTGGGCAGGGATAGCTTTCTTT	CSSSLEWAGIAFF
TRBJ1-5	-	TRBV5-1	TRBD1	TGCGCCAGCAGCCCACAGGGGAATCAGCCCCAGCATTTT	CASSPQGNQPQHF
TRBJ1-2	once	TRBV14	TRBD1	TGTGCCAGCAGCCCCCTGGACAGGGATGGCTACACCTTC	CASSPLDRDGYTF
TRBJ2-4	-	TRBV27	TRBD1	TGTGCCAGCAGTTTACCGGGACAGGAAAACATTCAGTACTTC	CASSLPGQENIQYF
TRBJ1-1	-	TRBV7-2	-	TGTGCCAGCAGCTCCAATTGGAACACTGAAGCTTTCTTT	CASSSNWNTEAFF
TRBJ2-3	-	TRBV6-4	TRBD2	TGTGCCAGCAGTGACTCCGATAGCGGGAGCACAGATACGCAGTATTTT	CASSDSDSGSTDTQYF
TRBJ2-1	-	TRBV5-5	TRBD1	TGTGCCAGCAGCTTGGGGCCAGGGGGATACAATGAGCAGTTCTTC	CASSLGPGGYNEQFF
TRBJ1-1	-	TRBV29-1	TRBD1	TGCAGCGCAAGCGGACAGGTCACTGAAGCTTTCTTT	CSASGQVTEAFF
TRBJ1-2	few	TRBV2	TRBD1	TGTGCCACCTACCTCGTAGGGGGCCTACCCGCTGGATTTAACTATGGCTACACCTTC	CATYLVGGLPAGFNYGYTF
TRBJ1-5	-	TRBV6-1	-	TGTGCCAGCAGTGAAGCGCTCGGGGGGCCCCAGCATTTT	CASSEALGGPQHF
TRBJ2-3	-	TRBV9	-	TGTGCCAGCAGCGAAGAACGGATTAGCCCGCAGTATTTT	CASSEERISPQYF
TRBJ2-1	-	TRBV4-3	-	TGCGCCAGCAGCCAAGATAAAGGGGCAGGGCCCTACAATGAGCAGTTCTTC	CASSQDKGAGPYNEQFF
TRBJ1-5	-	TRBV7-9	-	TGTTCCAGCAGCTTTATGCAGGAAAATCAGCCCCAGCATTTT	CSSSFMQENQPQHF
TRBJ1-5	few	TRBV19	-	TGTGCCAGTAGTATGAACAGTCCAAATCAGCCCCAGCATTTT	CASSMNSPNQPQHF
TRBJ2-3	-	TRBV7-9	TRBD1	TGTGCCAGCAGCCCGGACAGGGGAAGCACAGATACGCAGTATTTT	CASSPDRGSTDTQYF
TRBJ2-1	-	TRBV10-1	TRBD2	TGCGCCAGCCAGATTAAGGGACTAGCGGGAGTAAATGAGCAGTTCTTC	CASQIKGLAGVNEQFF
TRBJ1-2	-	TRBV30	-	TGTGCCTGGAGAAAACCCGGGACACTCGGCGGCTACACCTTC	CAWRKPGTLGGYTF
TRBJ2-3	-	TRBV29-1	TRBD2	TGCAGCGTTCACGGACTAGCGGGAGGGTCCACAGATACGCAGTATTTT	CSVHGLAGGSTDTQYF
TRBJ2-7	-	TRBV27	TRBD1	TGTGCCAGCAGTCCCCGGGACAGGGAGTTCATAGGGGACGAGCAGTACTTC	CASSPRDREFIGDEQYF
TRBJ1-2	-	TRBV2	-	TGTGCCAGCAGTGATACGGGGAATGGCTACACCTTC	CASSDTGNGYTF
TRBJ1-1	-	TRBV6-6	-	TGTGCCAGCAGTCCCGACACTGAAGCTTTCTTT	CASSPDTEAFF
TRBJ1-2	once	TRBV5-4	TRBD1	TGTGCCAGCAGCTTGGGGGGGGACAGGGGGCACTATGGCTACACCTTC	CASSLGGDRGHYGYTF
TRBJ2-7	-	TRBV4-1	-	TGCGCCAGCAGCCAAGACACAGGGAACTACGAGCAGTACTTC	CASSQDTGNYEQYF
TRBJ2-5	-	TRBV11-3	TRBD2	TGTGCCAGCAGCTTAGATACGGGAGGGGGGAAGACCCAGTACTTC	CASSLDTGGGKTQYF
TRBJ2-3	-	TRBV6-1	-	TGTGCCAGCAGTGACAGCTTAGCGGTCCCCACAGATACGCAGTATTTT	CASSDSLAVPTDTQYF
TRBJ2-1	-	TRBV11-2	TRBD2	TGTGCCAGCAGCTTCATCCTAGCGGGAACGTACAATGAGCAGTTCTTC	CASSFILAGTYNEQFF
TRBJ2-1	-	TRBV11-3	-	TGTGCCAGCAGCTTAGTAGCGGTCTACAATGAGCAGTTCTTC	CASSLVAVYNEQFF
TRBJ1-1	-	TRBV5-1	TRBD1	TGCGCCAGCAGCTCTCCGGGACAGGGGGCATTCGGCACTGAAGCTTTCTTT	CASSSPGQGAFGTEAFF
TRBJ1-5	-	TRBV29-1	TRBD1	TGCAGCGTTGCCAGGGGGACGGGTCAGCCCCAGCATTTT	CSVARGTGQPQHF
TRBJ2-3	-	TRBV19	TRBD1	TGTGCCAGCCTCGAGGGACAGGGCGGCACAGATACGCAGTATTTT	CASLEGQGGTDTQYF
TRBJ2-3	-	TRBV19	TRBD2	TGTGCCAGTAGTATCCAAACTAGCGGGGCCACAGATACGCAGTATTTT	CASSIQTSGATDTQYF
TRBJ2-1	-	TRBV14	TRBD2	TGTGCCAGCAGCCAGGGACTAGCGGGGATCGATGAGCAGTTCTTC	CASSQGLAGIDEQFF
TRBJ2-1	-	TRBV28	TRBD1	TGTGCCAGCAGTTTGATCACAGGGGCCTACAATGAGCAGTTCTTC	CASSLITGAYNEQFF